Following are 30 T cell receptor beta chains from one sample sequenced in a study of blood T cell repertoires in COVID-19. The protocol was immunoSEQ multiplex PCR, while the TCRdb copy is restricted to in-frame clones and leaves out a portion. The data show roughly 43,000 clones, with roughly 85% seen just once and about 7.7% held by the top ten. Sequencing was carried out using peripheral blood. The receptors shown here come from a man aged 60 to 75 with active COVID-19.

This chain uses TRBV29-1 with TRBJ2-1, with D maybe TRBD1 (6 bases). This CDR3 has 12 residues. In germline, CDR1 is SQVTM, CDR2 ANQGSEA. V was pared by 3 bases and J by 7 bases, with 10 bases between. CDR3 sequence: CSVEAGVNEQFF. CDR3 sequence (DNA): TGCAGCGTTGAGGCAGGGGTTAATGAGCAGTTCTTC.

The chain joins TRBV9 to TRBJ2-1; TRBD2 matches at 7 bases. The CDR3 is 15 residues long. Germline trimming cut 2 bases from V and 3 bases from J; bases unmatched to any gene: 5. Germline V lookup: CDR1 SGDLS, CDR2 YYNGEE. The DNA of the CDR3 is TGTGCCAGCAGCGTGATGAGCGGGAACTACAATGAGCAGTTCTTC. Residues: CASSVMSGNYNEQFF.

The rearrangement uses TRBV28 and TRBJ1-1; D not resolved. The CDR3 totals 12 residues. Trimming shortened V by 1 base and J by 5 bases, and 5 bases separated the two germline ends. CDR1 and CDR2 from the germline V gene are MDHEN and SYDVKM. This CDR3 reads CASSLSGTEAFF. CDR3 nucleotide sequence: TGTGCCAGCAGTTTATCGGGGACTGAAGCTTTCTTT.

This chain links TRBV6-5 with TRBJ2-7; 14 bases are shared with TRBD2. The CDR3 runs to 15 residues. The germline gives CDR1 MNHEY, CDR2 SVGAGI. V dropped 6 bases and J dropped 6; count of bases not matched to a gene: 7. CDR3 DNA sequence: TGTGCCAGCAGGAGGGGACTAGCGGGGGCTTCCGAGCAGTACTTC. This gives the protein CASRRGLAGASEQYF.

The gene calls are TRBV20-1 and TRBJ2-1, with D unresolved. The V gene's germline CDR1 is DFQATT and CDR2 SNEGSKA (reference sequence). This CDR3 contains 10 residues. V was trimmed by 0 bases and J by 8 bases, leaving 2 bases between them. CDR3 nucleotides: TGCAGTGCTAGAGACGATGAGCAGTTCTTC. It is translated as CSARDDEQFF.

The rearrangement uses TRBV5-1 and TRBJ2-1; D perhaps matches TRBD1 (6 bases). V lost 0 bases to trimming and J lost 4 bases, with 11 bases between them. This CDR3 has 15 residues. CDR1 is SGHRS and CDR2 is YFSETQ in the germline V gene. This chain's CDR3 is CASSLGEGEYNEQFF. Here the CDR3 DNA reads TGCGCCAGCAGCTTGGGAGAGGGGGAGTACAATGAGCAGTTCTTC.

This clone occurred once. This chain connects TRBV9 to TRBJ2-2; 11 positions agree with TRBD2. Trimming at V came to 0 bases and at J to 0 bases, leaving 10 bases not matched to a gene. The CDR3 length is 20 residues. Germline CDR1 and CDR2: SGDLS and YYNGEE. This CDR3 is CASSVGLAGGPSANTGELFF. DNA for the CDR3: TGTGCCAGCAGCGTAGGGTTAGCGGGAGGGCCCTCCGCGAACACCGGGGAGCTGTTTTTT.

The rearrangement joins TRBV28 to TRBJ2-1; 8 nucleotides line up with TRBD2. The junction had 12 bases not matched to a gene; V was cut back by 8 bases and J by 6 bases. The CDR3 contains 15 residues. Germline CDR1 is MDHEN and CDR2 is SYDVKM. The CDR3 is CASAPGGVDFNEQFF. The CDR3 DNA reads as TGTGCCAGCGCACCCGGGGGGGTCGATTTCAATGAGCAGTTCTTC.

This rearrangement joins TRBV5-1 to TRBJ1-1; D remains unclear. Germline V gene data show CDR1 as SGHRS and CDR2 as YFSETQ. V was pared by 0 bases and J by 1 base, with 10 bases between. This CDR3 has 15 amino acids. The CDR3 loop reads CASSLVWATNTEAFF. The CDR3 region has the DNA TGCGCCAGCAGCTTGGTTTGGGCAACGAACACTGAAGCTTTCTTT.

CDR3 region: CASSQIGQGRHEQFF. The CDR3 region has the DNA TGCGCCAGCAGCCAAATCGGACAGGGCCGGCATGAGCAGTTCTTC. The rearrangement joins TRBV4-1 to TRBJ2-1; TRBD1 matches 8 bases. The germline gives CDR1 MGHRA, CDR2 YSYEKL. After removal of 2 bases from V and 8 bases from J, the junction contained 8 bases not matched to a gene. The CDR3 totals 15 residues.

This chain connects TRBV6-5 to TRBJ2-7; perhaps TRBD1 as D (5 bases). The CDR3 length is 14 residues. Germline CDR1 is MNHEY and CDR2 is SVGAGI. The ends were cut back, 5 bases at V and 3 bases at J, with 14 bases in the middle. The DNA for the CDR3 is TGTGCCAGCAGTAGAAACACAGACAGCTACGAGCAGTACTTC. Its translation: CASSRNTDSYEQYF.

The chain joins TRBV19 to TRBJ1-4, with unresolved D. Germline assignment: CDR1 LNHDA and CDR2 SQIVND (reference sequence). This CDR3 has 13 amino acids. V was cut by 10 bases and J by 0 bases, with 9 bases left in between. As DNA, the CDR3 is TGTGCCACCCAACACGCAACTAATGAAAAACTGTTTTTT. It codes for CATQHATNEKLFF.

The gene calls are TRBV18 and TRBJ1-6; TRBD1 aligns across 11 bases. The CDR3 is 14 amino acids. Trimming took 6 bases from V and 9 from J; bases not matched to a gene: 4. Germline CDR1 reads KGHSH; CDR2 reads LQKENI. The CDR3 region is CASSPGQGASPLHF. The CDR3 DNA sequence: TGTGCCAGCTCGCCAGGACAGGGGGCTTCACCCCTCCACTTT.

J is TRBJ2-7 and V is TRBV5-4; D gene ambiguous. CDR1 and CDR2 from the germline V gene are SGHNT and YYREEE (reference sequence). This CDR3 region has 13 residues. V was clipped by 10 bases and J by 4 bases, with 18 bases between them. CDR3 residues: CAWVGDNQYEQYF. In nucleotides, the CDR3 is TGTGCCTGGGTAGGCGACAACCAATACGAGCAGTACTTC.

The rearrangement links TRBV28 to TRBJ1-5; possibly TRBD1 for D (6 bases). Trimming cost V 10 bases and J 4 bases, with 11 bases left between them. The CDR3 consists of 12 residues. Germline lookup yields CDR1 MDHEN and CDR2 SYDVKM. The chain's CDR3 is CAKGGDNQPQHF. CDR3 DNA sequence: TGTGCCAAAGGGGGGGATAATCAGCCCCAGCATTTT.

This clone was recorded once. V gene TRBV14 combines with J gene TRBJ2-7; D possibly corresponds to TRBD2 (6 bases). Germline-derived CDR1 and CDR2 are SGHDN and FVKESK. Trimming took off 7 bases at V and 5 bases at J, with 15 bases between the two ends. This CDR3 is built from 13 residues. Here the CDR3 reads CASTPRGNHEQYF. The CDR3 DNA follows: TGTGCCAGCACCCCACGGGGGAACCACGAGCAGTACTTC.

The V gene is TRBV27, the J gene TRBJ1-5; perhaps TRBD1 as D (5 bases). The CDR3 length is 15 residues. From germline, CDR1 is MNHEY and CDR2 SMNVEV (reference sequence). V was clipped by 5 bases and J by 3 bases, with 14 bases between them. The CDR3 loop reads CASSPQGTANQPQHF. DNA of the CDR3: TGTGCCAGCAGTCCCCAGGGAACGGCCAATCAGCCCCAGCATTTT.

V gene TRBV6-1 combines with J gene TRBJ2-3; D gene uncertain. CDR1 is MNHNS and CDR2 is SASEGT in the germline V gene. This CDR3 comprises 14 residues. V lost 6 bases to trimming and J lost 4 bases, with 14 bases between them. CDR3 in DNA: TGTGCCAGCAGAAAAGCGAGTAGGTCAGATACGCAGTATTTT. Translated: CASRKASRSDTQYF.

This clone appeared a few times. The CDR3 coding sequence is TGCGCCAGCAGCCACGAGCCTCCAATTTCATCCTACAATGAGCAGTTCTTC. Translated: CASSHEPPISSYNEQFF. The V gene is TRBV4-1, the J gene TRBJ2-1; D unresolved. The CDR3 length is 17 residues. Trimming cost V 3 bases and J 1 base, with 16 bases left between them. Germline V gives CDR1 MGHRA, CDR2 YSYEKL.

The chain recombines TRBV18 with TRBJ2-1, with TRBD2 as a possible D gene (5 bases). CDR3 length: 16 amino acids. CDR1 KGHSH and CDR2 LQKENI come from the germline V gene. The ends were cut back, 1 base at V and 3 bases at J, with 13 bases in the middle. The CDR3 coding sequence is TGTGCCAGCTCACCACTCTCGAGGGTCTTCTACAATGAGCAGTTCTTC. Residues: CASSPLSRVFYNEQFF.

In DNA, the CDR3 is TGCGCCAGCAGCTTGGAGGCAGAGGTGAACACTGAAGCTTTCTTT. It specifies CASSLEAEVNTEAFF. J is TRBJ1-1 and V is TRBV5-1; D is unresolved. The CDR3 has 15 amino acids. Germline V lookup: CDR1 SGHRS, CDR2 YFSETQ. The V end lost 0 bases, the J end lost 0 bases, and 9 bases lay between the germline ends. The variable domain in full, completed from reference TRBV5-1 and TRBJ1-1, reads KAGVTQTPRYLIKTRGQQVTLSCSPISGHRSVSWYQQTPGQGLQFLFEYFSETQRNKGNFPGRFSGRQFSNSRSEMNVSTLELGDSALYLCASSLEAEVNTEAFFGQGTRLTVV.

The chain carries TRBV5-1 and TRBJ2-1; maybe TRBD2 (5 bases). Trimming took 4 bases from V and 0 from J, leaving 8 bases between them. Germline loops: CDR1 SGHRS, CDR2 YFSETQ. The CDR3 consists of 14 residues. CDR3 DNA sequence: TGCGCCAGCAGCGGGAGCCTCTCCTACAATGAGCAGTTCTTC. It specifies CASSGSLSYNEQFF.

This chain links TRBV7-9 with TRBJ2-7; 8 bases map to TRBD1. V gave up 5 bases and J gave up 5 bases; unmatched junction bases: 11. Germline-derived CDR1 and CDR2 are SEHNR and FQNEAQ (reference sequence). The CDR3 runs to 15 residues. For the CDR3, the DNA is TGTGCCAGCAGCAGGGGGCAGGGGGCCGGCGACGAGCAGTACTTC. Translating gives CASSRGQGAGDEQYF.

This CDR3 is CASSLVGQVGETQYF. The CDR3 region has the DNA TGTGCCAGCAGCTTAGTGGGACAGGTGGGAGAGACCCAGTACTTC. This chain uses TRBV7-7 with TRBJ2-5; 8 bases are a match to TRBD1. The V segment lost 1 base and the J segment 4 bases; nucleotides outside the gene matches: 5. The CDR3 spans 15 residues. The germline CDR1 and CDR2 sequences are SSHAT and FNYEAQ (reference sequence).

The CDR3: CASSLAGRGWTGSHNEQFF. Here the CDR3 DNA reads TGTGCCAGCAGCTTAGCGGGGAGGGGTTGGACAGGGAGCCACAATGAGCAGTTCTTC. The J gene is TRBJ2-1, the V gene TRBV7-2; TRBD1 might be the D (8 bases). Between the trimmed V and J ends, which lost 0 bases and 5 bases, there was a span of 23 bases. CDR1 and CDR2 from the germline V gene are SGHTA and FQGNSA. There are 19 residues in the CDR3.

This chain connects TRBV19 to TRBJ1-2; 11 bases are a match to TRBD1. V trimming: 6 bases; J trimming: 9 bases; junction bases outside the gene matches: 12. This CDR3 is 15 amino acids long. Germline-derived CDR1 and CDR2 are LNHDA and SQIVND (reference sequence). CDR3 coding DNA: TGTGCCAGTAGCCGACCTAGTGGACAGGGGGCTAGCTACACCTTC. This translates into CASSRPSGQGASYTF.

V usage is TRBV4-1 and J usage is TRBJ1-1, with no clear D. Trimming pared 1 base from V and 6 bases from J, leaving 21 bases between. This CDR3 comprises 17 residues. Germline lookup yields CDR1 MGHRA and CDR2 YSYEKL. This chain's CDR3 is CASSQASVGRPAAEAFF. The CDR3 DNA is TGCGCCAGCAGCCAAGCCTCCGTGGGCAGACCGGCCGCTGAAGCTTTCTTT.

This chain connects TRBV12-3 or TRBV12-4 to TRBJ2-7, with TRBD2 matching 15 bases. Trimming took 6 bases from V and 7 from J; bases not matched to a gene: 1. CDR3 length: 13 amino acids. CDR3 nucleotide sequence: TGTGCCAGCAGGGGACTAGCGGGAGGTGAGCAGTACTTC. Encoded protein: CASRGLAGGEQYF.

CDR3: CASSQATCRGQGSGANVLTF. DNA of the CDR3: TGTGCCAGCAGCCAAGCCACCTGCCGGGGACAGGGCTCTGGGGCCAACGTCCTGACTTTC. The genes are TRBV3-1 (or the pseudogene TRBV3-2) and TRBJ2-6, with 9 bases identical to TRBD1. V gave up 1 base and J gave up 0 bases; unmatched junction bases: 10. The CDR3 contains 20 residues. The germline V gene has CDR1 LGHDT and CDR2 YNNKEL (reference sequence).

CDR3 in amino acids: CASSIPPGSRNYGYTF. In nucleotides, the CDR3 is TGTGCCAGTAGTATCCCTCCGGGAAGCAGGAACTATGGCTACACCTTC. The chain couples TRBV19 to TRBJ1-2; D is unclear. The CDR3 totals 16 residues. Trimming removed 3 bases from V and 2 bases from J, with 16 bases in between. CDR1 is LNHDA and CDR2 is SQIVND in the germline V gene (reference sequence).